This T cell receptor (beta chain) was captured by sequencing in a study of human T cells and chemical hapten exposure. TCRdb fed the RACE reads into MiXCR, producing one record per CDR3 protein. The sample has more than 90,000 distinct CDR3 sequences, about an eighth seen once. The time point denotes: patch test 2, 6 weeks after DPC sensitization. Treatment in this sample: therapeutic diphenylcyclopropenone sensitization with weekly scalp DPC. Extraction yielded total RNA from whole blood (unfractionated). This clonotype was picked up a small number of times. Trimming cost V 5 bases and J 4 bases; bases outside gene matches: 1. In germline, CDR1 is SQVTM, CDR2 ANQGSEA. The CDR3 extends over 12 amino acids.

The chain combines TRBV29-1 with TRBJ1-2; 10 nucleotides match TRBD1. This receptor was taken from a woman aged 35 to 49 with alopecia areata. Some clones in this sample may be carry-over from other donors' samples. The starting material was whole blood, obtained in connection with sensitization to the hapten diphenylcyclopropenone (DPC). CDR3 in DNA: TGCAGCGTTCGGACAGGGGGCTATGGCTACACCTTC. It specifies CSVRTGGYGYTF.